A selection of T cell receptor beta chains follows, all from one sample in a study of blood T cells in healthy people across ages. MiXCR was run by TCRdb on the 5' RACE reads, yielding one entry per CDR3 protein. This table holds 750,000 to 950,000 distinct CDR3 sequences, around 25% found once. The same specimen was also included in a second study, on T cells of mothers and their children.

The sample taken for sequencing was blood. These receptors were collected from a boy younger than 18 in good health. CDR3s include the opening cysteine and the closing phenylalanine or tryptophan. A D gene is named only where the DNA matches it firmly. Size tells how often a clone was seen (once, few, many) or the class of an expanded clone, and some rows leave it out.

CDR3: CASSLQGDGTEAFF
DNA: TGCGCCAGCAGCTTGCAGGGAGACGGCACTGAAGCTTTCTTT
length: 14
size: NA
J: TRBJ1-1
V: TRBV5-1
D: NA

CDR3: CASRVSGNTEAFF
DNA: TGTGCCAGCAGAGTTTCCGGGAACACTGAAGCTTTCTTT
length: 13
size: NA
J: TRBJ1-1
V: TRBV7-9
D: NA

CDR3: CASRYRGTGNTIYF
DNA: TGTGCCAGCAGGTACAGGGGAACTGGAAACACCATATATTTT
length: 14
size: NA
J: TRBJ1-3
V: TRBV28
D: TRBD1

CDR3: CSAEKSEKLFF
DNA: TGCAGTGCAGAAAAGAGTGAAAAACTGTTTTTT
length: 11
size: few
J: TRBJ1-4
V: TRBV20-1
D: NA

CDR3: CASSRGHLQETQYF
DNA: TGTGCCAGCAGCCGGGGACACCTACAAGAGACCCAGTACTTC
length: 14
size: NA
J: TRBJ2-5
V: TRBV6-5
D: NA

CDR3: CASSGNGGGETQYF
DNA: TGTGCCAGCAGTGGTAATGGTGGTGGGGAGACCCAGTACTTC
length: 14
size: few
J: TRBJ2-5
V: TRBV2
D: NA

CDR3: CASSLGHTGIPGNEQFF
DNA: TGTGCCAGCAGCTTAGGACACACAGGGATACCGGGAAACGAGCAGTTCTTC
length: 17
size: NA
J: TRBJ2-1
V: TRBV7-9
D: NA

CDR3: CASSSNREQPQHF
DNA: TGTGCCAGCAGCTCGAACAGGGAGCAGCCCCAGCATTTT
length: 13
size: NA
J: TRBJ1-5
V: TRBV7-2
D: NA

CDR3: CASSLGFKAEETQYF
DNA: TGTGCCAGCAGCTTGGGCTTCAAAGCGGAGGAGACCCAGTACTTC
length: 15
size: few
J: TRBJ2-5
V: TRBV5-4
D: NA

CDR3: CSVVGPPQYF
DNA: TGCAGCGTTGTCGGGCCTCCCCAGTACTTC
length: 10
size: NA
J: TRBJ2-5
V: TRBV29-1
D: NA

CDR3: CASSEEMQGRPEAFF
DNA: TGTGCCAGCAGTGAAGAAATGCAGGGAAGACCTGAAGCTTTCTTT
length: 15
size: NA
J: TRBJ1-1
V: TRBV6-1
D: NA

CDR3: CAISESDRYSMSQHF
DNA: TGTGCCATCAGTGAGTCTGATCGTTACAGCATGTCACAGCATTTT
length: 15
size: few
J: TRBJ1-5
V: TRBV10-3
D: NA

CDR3: CASSPEGQQPQHF
DNA: TGCGCCAGCAGCCCGGAGGGTCAGCAGCCCCAGCATTTT
length: 13
size: NA
J: TRBJ1-5
V: TRBV5-1
D: NA

CDR3: CSGNGDEQFF
DNA: TGCAGCGGGAACGGCGATGAGCAGTTCTTC
length: 10
size: NA
J: TRBJ2-1
V: TRBV29-1
D: NA

CDR3: CASSHPDRTYEQYF
DNA: TGCGCCAGCAGCCATCCCGACAGGACTTACGAGCAGTACTTC
length: 14
size: many
J: TRBJ2-7
V: TRBV4-1
D: NA

CDR3: CAIRDSSSYNSPLHF
DNA: TGTGCCATCAGGGACAGCAGCTCCTATAATTCACCCCTCCACTTT
length: 15
size: few
J: TRBJ1-6
V: TRBV3-1
D: TRBD1

CDR3: CASSSLMGGQPTYEQYF
DNA: TGCGCCAGCAGCTCCCTCATGGGTGGACAGCCTACCTACGAGCAGTACTTC
length: 17
size: NA
J: TRBJ2-7
V: TRBV5-1
D: NA

CDR3: CASSVWGLGEKLFF
DNA: TGTGCCAGCAGTGTCTGGGGGTTAGGTGAAAAACTGTTTTTT
length: 14
size: few
J: TRBJ1-4
V: TRBV6-1
D: NA

CDR3: CASSSGQRYYGYTF
DNA: TGTGCCAGCAGTTCGGGACAGCGGTACTATGGCTACACCTTC
length: 14
size: NA
J: TRBJ1-2
V: TRBV6-1
D: TRBD1

CDR3: CASSGTQLNTGELFF
DNA: TGTGCCAGCAGTGGGACTCAATTAAACACCGGGGAGCTGTTTTTT
length: 15
size: NA
J: TRBJ2-2
V: TRBV6-5
D: NA

CDR3: CASSQGYQGDGEKLFF
DNA: TGCGCCAGCAGCCAAGGTTACCAGGGGGACGGTGAAAAACTGTTTTTT
length: 16
size: few
J: TRBJ1-4
V: TRBV4-1
D: TRBD1

CDR3: CAISGSLQETQYF
DNA: TGTGCCATCAGTGGGTCTCTCCAAGAGACCCAGTACTTC
length: 13
size: NA
J: TRBJ2-5
V: TRBV10-3
D: NA

CDR3: CASNPDRTSVEQYF
DNA: TGTGCCAGCAATCCGGACAGGACCAGTGTCGAGCAGTACTTC
length: 14
size: NA
J: TRBJ2-7
V: TRBV6-5
D: TRBD1

CDR3: CASSQEVSGTQYF
DNA: TGCGCCAGCAGCCAAGAAGTTAGCGGTACGCAGTATTTT
length: 13
size: NA
J: TRBJ2-3
V: TRBV4-3
D: NA

CDR3: CASTLVWTEAFF
DNA: TGTGCCAGCACCCTCGTATGGACTGAAGCTTTCTTT
length: 12
size: few
J: TRBJ1-1
V: TRBV7-2
D: NA

CDR3: CSARDPASGVPSTDTQYF
DNA: TGCAGTGCTAGAGATCCGGCGAGCGGGGTCCCCAGCACAGATACGCAGTATTTT
length: 18
size: NA
J: TRBJ2-3
V: TRBV20-1
D: TRBD2

CDR3: CASSLGDRSLTEAFF
DNA: TGCGCCAGCAGCTTGGGGGACAGGTCTTTGACTGAAGCTTTCTTT
length: 15
size: NA
J: TRBJ1-1
V: TRBV5-1
D: TRBD1

CDR3: CASSLVTPSTDTQYF
DNA: TGTGCCAGCAGCTTAGTAACACCCAGCACAGATACGCAGTATTTT
length: 15
size: NA
J: TRBJ2-3
V: TRBV7-9
D: NA

CDR3: CASSGLAGGQETQYF
DNA: TGTGCCAGCAGTGGGCTAGCGGGGGGGCAAGAGACCCAGTACTTC
length: 15
size: many
J: TRBJ2-5
V: TRBV2
D: TRBD2

CDR3: CASRAPLSGGAYNEQFF
DNA: TGTGCCAGCAGAGCACCCTTAAGCGGGGGGGCATACAATGAGCAGTTCTTC
length: 17
size: few
J: TRBJ2-1
V: TRBV6-1
D: TRBD2

CDR3: CASSQGQGLRRVDTQYF
DNA: TGTGCCAGCAGCCAGGGACAGGGCCTCCGGCGAGTGGATACGCAGTATTTT
length: 17
size: NA
J: TRBJ2-3
V: TRBV5-5
D: TRBD1

CDR3: CASSYSKGGHRVLNSPLHF
DNA: TGTGCCAGCAGTTACTCGAAGGGGGGACACCGAGTCCTTAATTCACCCCTCCACTTT
length: 19
size: few
J: TRBJ1-6
V: TRBV6-5
D: NA

CDR3: CASSRGEGANTEAFF
DNA: TGCGCCAGCAGCCGGGGAGAGGGGGCAAACACTGAAGCTTTCTTT
length: 15
size: NA
J: TRBJ1-1
V: TRBV4-1
D: TRBD1

CDR3: CASSLASGGPSLPETQYF
DNA: TGTGCCAGCAGTTTAGCTAGCGGGGGCCCGTCTCTACCAGAGACCCAGTACTTC
length: 18
size: few
J: TRBJ2-5
V: TRBV27
D: TRBD2

CDR3: CASSASRVSYEQYF
DNA: TGTGCCAGCAGCGCTTCTAGGGTCTCCTACGAGCAGTACTTC
length: 14
size: few
J: TRBJ2-7
V: TRBV9
D: NA

CDR3: CASSLILGSEQYF
DNA: TGTGCCAGCAGCCTTATCCTCGGTAGCGAGCAGTACTTC
length: 13
size: NA
J: TRBJ2-7
V: TRBV7-9
D: NA

CDR3: CASSFRAPPYEQYF
DNA: TGTGCCAGCAGTTTCCGGGCCCCACCCTACGAGCAGTACTTC
length: 14
size: NA
J: TRBJ2-7
V: TRBV27
D: NA

CDR3: CSARPGTSGGPHRF
DNA: TGCAGTGCTCGTCCCGGGACTAGCGGGGGGCCCCATCGTTTC
length: 14
size: NA
J: TRBJ2-7
V: TRBV20-1
D: TRBD2

CDR3: CASSQGAGNTIYF
DNA: TGTGCCAGCAGCCAAGGGGCGGGAAACACCATATATTTT
length: 13
size: NA
J: TRBJ1-3
V: TRBV14
D: NA

CDR3: CASSLEGQGEGVF
DNA: TGTGCCAGCAGCTTAGAAGGACAGGGGGAGGGTGTCTTC
length: 13
size: NA
J: TRBJ2-1
V: TRBV7-8
D: TRBD1

CDR3: CASSQDRGHTETQYF
DNA: TGTGCCAGCAGCCAAGACAGGGGGCACACGGAGACCCAGTACTTC
length: 15
size: NA
J: TRBJ2-5
V: TRBV4-2
D: TRBD1

CDR3: CAISESGAGVQETQYF
DNA: TGTGCCATCAGTGAGTCGGGAGCAGGGGTCCAAGAGACCCAGTACTTC
length: 16
size: few
J: TRBJ2-5
V: TRBV10-3
D: NA

CDR3: CASSLAGGASSYNEQFF
DNA: TGTGCCAGCAGTTTAGCCGGGGGAGCGAGCTCCTACAATGAGCAGTTCTTC
length: 17
size: few
J: TRBJ2-1
V: TRBV12-3/TRBV12-4
D: NA

CDR3: CASSRTGGYEQYF
DNA: TGTGCCAGCAGTCGGACAGGGGGCTACGAGCAGTACTTC
length: 13
size: many
J: TRBJ2-7
V: TRBV28
D: TRBD1

CDR3: CASSQPWDGNEQFF
DNA: TGCGCCAGCAGCCAACCTTGGGACGGCAATGAGCAGTTCTTC
length: 14
size: few
J: TRBJ2-1
V: TRBV4-1
D: NA

CDR3: CASRSTSPREQFF
DNA: TGTGCCAGCAGATCGACTAGCCCACGTGAGCAGTTCTTC
length: 13
size: few
J: TRBJ2-1
V: TRBV12-3/TRBV12-4
D: TRBD2

CDR3: CASSPGAGGNYGYTF
DNA: TGTGCCAGCAGTCCCGGGGCAGGGGGAAACTATGGCTACACCTTC
length: 15
size: few
J: TRBJ1-2
V: TRBV13
D: TRBD1

CDR3: CASSHRDGYEQYF
DNA: TGTGCCAGCAGCCACCGGGACGGCTACGAGCAGTACTTC
length: 13
size: few
J: TRBJ2-7
V: TRBV5-5
D: NA